This T cell receptor beta chain originates from a study of T cell responses to AZD1222 COVID-19 vaccine. CDR1 MGHRA and CDR2 YSYEKL come from the germline V gene. This CDR3 is built from 15 residues. V shed 4 bases and J 5 bases; nucleotides not matched to a gene: 10. A remark on this clone: Antigen specificity is unknown.

Study-wide findings and caveats: Regions left unmutated in variants are reportedly the target of nearly half of spike-specific TCRs. Without day 14 samples, only post-peak T cell repertoires were studied. The span of vaccine-associated CD4 TCRs extended across spike, with dominance at 160-218 and 743-854.

Produced via immunoSEQ multiplex PCR; TCRdb's table is partial and in-frame only. The table has approximately 160,000 clones, 91% seen once; the top ten hold 4.4%. The material sequenced was peripheral blood, taken on day 0 of AZD1222 vaccination. The chain uses TRBV4-1 and TRBJ2-7; 8 nucleotides align to TRBD1. The receptor was derived from an adult in good health. The CDR3 is CASSPHGQGSDEQYF. The CDR3 DNA reads TGCGCCAGCAGCCCCCACGGACAGGGAAGCGACGAGCAGTACTTC.